This passage covers 17 T cell receptor beta chains from one sample sequenced in a study of vaccination and CD4 T cells after COVID-19. No antigens are known for them. The treatment here: roughly 10-day PBMC culture with coronavirus spike peptide pools or control peptides (ViraFEST assay). The Oncomine TCR Beta short-read assay was applied to DNA of cultured CD4+ T cells. TCRdb recomputed calls from the PCR reads with MiXCR, one row per CDR3 protein. The sample consists of about 8,900 distinct CDR3 sequences, 64% of them appearing once. Sequencing was performed on CD4+ T cells from blood, cultured in vitro. The source of these receptors is a human donor who had recovered from COVID-19.

The chain has TRBV6-5 and TRBJ1-5, with a tentative D call TRBD1 (5 bases). Germline CDR1 is MNHEY and CDR2 is SVGAGI. The ends were cut back, 2 bases at V and 4 bases at J, with 6 bases in the middle. CDR3 length equals 13 residues. This chain's CDR3 is CASSYRGNQPQHF. CDR3 coding DNA: TGTGCCAGCAGTTACAGGGGAAATCAGCCCCAGCATTTT.

The chain recombines TRBV7-2 with TRBJ1-2, with TRBD1 as a possible D gene (6 bases). The CDR3 is 14 residues long. The V end was cut by 3 bases, the J end by 8 bases, with 16 bases between. Germline values: CDR1 SGHTA, CDR2 FQGNSA. CDR3 nucleotides: TGTGCCAGCAGCTTTAATGACAGGAGAGGAGGCTACACCTTC. It encodes CASSFNDRRGGYTF.

V usage is TRBV4-1 and J usage is TRBJ1-5; unclear D gene. Trimming took off 4 bases at V and 2 bases at J, with 9 bases between the two ends. Germline V gene lookup returns CDR1 MGHRA and CDR2 YSYEKL. The length of the CDR3 is 14 residues. CDR3 sequence (DNA): TGCGCCAGCAGCCGAGGAGGCGGCAATCAGCCCCAGCATTTT. Encoded protein: CASSRGGGNQPQHF.

This rearrangement joins TRBV24-1 to TRBJ2-1; unclear D gene. The V gene lost 2 bases and the J gene lost 7 bases, with 11 bases spanning the gap. The length of the CDR3 is 14 residues. Germline V gene sequence: CDR1 KGHDR, CDR2 SFDVKD. This chain's CDR3 is CATSDSASGNEQFF. The DNA of the CDR3 is TGTGCCACCAGTGATTCGGCTAGTGGGAATGAGCAGTTCTTC.

This chain links TRBV20-1 with TRBJ1-2; 12 bases fit TRBD1. The V gene's germline CDR1 is DFQATT and CDR2 SNEGSKA (reference sequence). Trimming cost V 5 bases and J 0 bases; bases outside gene matches: 7. The CDR3 consists of 16 residues. CDR3 amino acids: CSAFRDRGPPNYGYTF. CDR3 DNA: TGCAGTGCTTTCCGGGACAGGGGGCCCCCTAACTATGGCTACACCTTC.

The rearrangement links TRBV19 to TRBJ1-1; D unresolved. CDR3 size: 14 residues. Germline CDR1 LNHDA, CDR2 SQIVND (reference sequence). V lost 3 bases to trimming and J lost 5 bases, with 13 bases between them. CDR3: CASSIVLTGTEAFF. The CDR3 DNA reads as TGTGCCAGTAGTATTGTTTTGACGGGAACTGAAGCTTTCTTT.

The chain joins TRBV10-3 to TRBJ1-1, with unresolved D. The CDR3 totals 14 residues. V was shortened by 4 bases and J by 10 bases, with 19 bases between the two germline ends. Germline CDR1 reads ENHRY; CDR2 reads SYGVKD. The CDR3 DNA follows: TGTGCCATCAGTGGTGAAATCGGGAGAGGCAGAGCTTTCTTT. It specifies CAISGEIGRGRAFF.

V and J are TRBV11-3 and TRBJ2-2; D is possibly TRBD1 or TRBD2 (5 bases each). This CDR3 comprises 13 residues. Germline loops: CDR1 SGHNT, CDR2 YENEEA. The germline V and J ends were trimmed by 2 bases and 6 bases, with 7 bases remaining between them. Here the CDR3 reads CASSLRDPGELFF. CDR3 nucleotide sequence: TGTGCCAGCAGCTTACGGGACCCCGGGGAGCTGTTTTTT.

The V and J genes are TRBV20-1 and TRBJ1-3; 9 nucleotides match TRBD1. There are 13 residues in the CDR3. The junction had 1 base not matched to a gene; V was cut back by 6 bases and J by 1 base. Germline loops: CDR1 DFQATT, CDR2 SNEGSKA (reference sequence). The CDR3 nucleotides read TGCAGTGCGGGGACAGGGTCTGGAAACACCATATATTTT. Amino acids: CSAGTGSGNTIYF.

This clonotype was detected a few times. The rearrangement links TRBV15 to TRBJ1-6; D unclear. CDR1 LNHNV and CDR2 YYDKDF come from the germline V gene (reference sequence). The CDR3 consists of 14 residues. Trimming left V 8 bases short and J 0 bases short, with 8 bases between. The CDR3, as DNA: TGTGCCACCTCGGGCAGCTCCTATAATTCACCCCTCCACTTT. Protein sequence: CATSGSSYNSPLHF.

The table lists this clonotype with a few counts. The V gene is TRBV7-9, the J gene TRBJ2-5, with TRBD2 identical over 10 bases. The CDR3 spans 14 residues. Germline values: CDR1 SEHNR, CDR2 FQNEAQ (reference sequence). Losses at the gene ends were 6 bases for V and 1 base for J; bases not matched to a gene: 2. This CDR3 is CASRRTSGQETQYF. The CDR3 DNA reads as TGTGCCAGCAGGCGGACTAGCGGCCAAGAGACCCAGTACTTC.

The CDR3: CASSPRGPETDTQYF. The CDR3 bases are TGTGCCAGCAGTCCAAGAGGGCCGGAAACAGATACGCAGTATTTT. The gene calls are TRBV6-1 and TRBJ2-3; possibly TRBD2 for D (5 bases). The CDR3 covers 15 residues. The V end was cut by 5 bases, the J end by 3 bases, with 15 bases between. Germline V gene data show CDR1 as MNHNS and CDR2 as SASEGT.

The rearrangement links TRBV19 to TRBJ1-1; D gene unclear. The CDR3 spans 13 residues. Trimming removed 0 bases from V and 7 bases from J, with 9 bases in between. The V gene's germline CDR1 is LNHDA and CDR2 SQIVND (reference sequence). The CDR3: CASSIDLKIEAFF. The CDR3, as DNA: TGTGCCAGTAGTATAGATTTGAAGATTGAAGCTTTCTTT.

The V call is TRBV6-5, the J call TRBJ2-4; weak D call: TRBD2 (7 bases). V lost 2 bases and J lost 6, with 14 bases in between. CDR3 length equals 15 residues. CDR1 and CDR2 (germline): MNHEY, SVGAGI. In DNA form, the CDR3 reads TGTGCCAGCAGTTACAAACCGGGGGGCCGAAACATTCAGTACTTC. It encodes CASSYKPGGRNIQYF.

The chain recombines TRBV7-2 with TRBJ2-3, with 13 bases that match TRBD2. The CDR3 is 19 residues long. Looked up from germline, CDR1 is SGHTA and CDR2 is FQGNSA. V shed 1 base and J 3 bases; nucleotides not matched to a gene: 10. The CDR3 region is CASSLGSLLAGGPTDTQYF. In nucleotides, the CDR3 is TGTGCCAGCAGCTTAGGGTCACTACTAGCGGGGGGGCCAACAGATACGCAGTATTTT. The variable domain in full, with the rest retrieved from reference TRBV7-2 and TRBJ2-3, is GAGVSQSPSNKVTEKGKDVELRCDPISGHTALYWYRQSLGQGLEFLIYFQGNSAPDKSGLPSDRFSAERTGGSVSTLTIQRTQQEDSAVYLCASSLGSLLAGGPTDTQYFGPGTRLTVL.

The rearrangement uses TRBV7-2 and TRBJ1-1; 8 bases fit TRBD1. The CDR3 has 15 amino acids. Looked up from germline, CDR1 is SGHTA and CDR2 is FQGNSA. Trimming took 5 bases from V and 4 from J; bases not matched to a gene: 9. The CDR3 DNA sequence: TGTGCCAGCAGCGCAGTGGGACAGGTGAGCACTGAAGCTTTCTTT. Its translation: CASSAVGQVSTEAFF.

By proportion, this clonotype is medium-sized. The genes are TRBV12-3 or TRBV12-4 and TRBJ1-4, with unresolved D. This CDR3 region has 14 residues. Deletions cut 6 bases from V and 3 bases from J, with 11 bases between. The CDR3 DNA reads as TGTGCCAGCAGCCCCATTCCGGCTAATGAAAAACTGTTTTTT. Translating gives CASSPIPANEKLFF.